This passage covers 28 T cell receptor beta chains from one sample sequenced in a study of human T cells and chemical hapten exposure. Via MiXCR, TCRdb re-called the 5' RACE reads, giving one row per CDR3 protein. This sample has around 100,000 distinct CDR3 sequences, with approximately 20% found just once. Extraction yielded total RNA from whole blood (unfractionated). Receptors were obtained from a human donor in good health.

The chain couples TRBV29-1 to TRBJ2-1; 7 positions match TRBD1. There are 11 residues in the CDR3. Germline V CDR1 and CDR2: SQVTM, ANQGSEA. V lost 7 bases, J lost 8 bases, and 5 bases stayed unmatched. This CDR3 is CSGKGADEQFF. The CDR3 coding sequence is TGCAGCGGGAAGGGGGCGGATGAGCAGTTCTTC.

A few counts support this clonotype. The chain has TRBV13 and TRBJ1-2; D remains unclear. CDR3 length: 13 amino acids. From germline, CDR1 is PRHDT and CDR2 FYEKMQ (reference sequence). Trimming shortened V by 1 base and J by 3 bases, and 6 bases separated the two germline ends. Written as DNA, the CDR3 is TGTGCCAGCAGCTTAGACATCGACTATGGCTACACCTTC. Its protein is CASSLDIDYGYTF.

This clonotype came up a few times. The gene calls are TRBV4-1 and TRBJ2-6, with 7 nucleotides matching TRBD1. This CDR3 is 21 amino acids long. Germline CDR1 is MGHRA and CDR2 is YSYEKL. Trimming cost V 1 base and J 2 bases; bases outside gene matches: 17. In DNA, the CDR3 is TGCGCCAGCAGCCAAGGGGCAGGGGGTGGTCTCCTCTCCCCTGGGGCCAACGTCCTGACTTTC. Its protein product is CASSQGAGGGLLSPGANVLTF.

This clonotype was counted between two and nine times. The rearrangement joins TRBV5-1 to TRBJ2-5; 8 bases agree with TRBD1. CDR1 is SGHRS and CDR2 is YFSETQ in the germline V gene. This CDR3 has 13 amino acids. V was clipped by 2 bases and J by 3 bases; unmatched bases: 0. The CDR3 region is CASSLQGEETQYF. For the CDR3, the DNA is TGCGCCAGCAGCTTACAGGGGGAAGAGACCCAGTACTTC.

This clonotype was seen more than once but under ten times. V is TRBV28 and J is TRBJ1-3; 8 positions match TRBD1. Germline V CDR1 and CDR2: MDHEN, SYDVKM. This CDR3 region has 16 residues. Trimming took 5 bases from V and 4 from J; bases not matched to a gene: 10. CDR3 amino acids: CASSPPMTGDGNTIYF. CDR3 nucleotide sequence: TGTGCCAGCAGTCCCCCCATGACAGGGGACGGAAACACCATATATTTT.

The V call is TRBV27, the J call TRBJ2-1, with 7 bases matching TRBD2. The CDR3 extends over 17 amino acids. CDR1 MNHEY and CDR2 SMNVEV come from the germline V gene (reference sequence). Trimming cost V 3 bases and J 4 bases; bases outside gene matches: 12. CDR3 sequence: CASSFNGGLAAYNEQFF. As DNA, the CDR3 is TGTGCCAGCAGTTTCAATGGTGGGCTAGCGGCGTACAATGAGCAGTTCTTC.

This clonotype was seen once. The CDR3 DNA follows: TGTGCCAGCAGTCCCCCTCCCGGGACATTCCTTTGGGCTTTCTTT. This codes for CASSPPPGTFLWAFF. The chain uses TRBV28 and TRBJ1-1; the D gene is possibly TRBD1 (6 bases). This CDR3 has 15 residues. Between the trimmed V and J ends, which lost 5 bases and 11 bases, there was a span of 24 bases. The germline gives CDR1 MDHEN, CDR2 SYDVKM.

In its sample, this clonotype was seen a few times. Mismatch with germline at one junction end may stem from a read error. The V gene is TRBV4-1, the J gene TRBJ2-3, with D maybe TRBD2 (5 bases). Germline V lookup: CDR1 MGHRA, CDR2 YSYEKL. CDR3 length: 16 residues. The CDR3 DNA sequence: TGCGCCAGCAGTCAAGAAAGGGAGCTGTACACAGATACGCAGTATTTT. Translation: CASSQERELYTDTQYF.

The chain recombines TRBV11-2 with TRBJ1-2; D not certain. This CDR3 is built from 13 residues. The V gene lost 3 bases and the J gene lost 4 bases, with 9 bases spanning the gap. Germline CDR1 is SGHAT and CDR2 is FQNNGV. DNA for the CDR3: TGTGCCAGCAGCTTGAGGACCTTCTATGGCTACACCTTC. Translating it yields CASSLRTFYGYTF.

This chain links TRBV27 with TRBJ1-3; no definite D call. Germline V gene data show CDR1 as MNHEY and CDR2 as SMNVEV (reference sequence). V lost 6 bases to trimming and J lost 0 bases, with 9 bases between them. The length of the CDR3 is 14 residues. The CDR3 region is CASRGGSSGNTIYF. Here the CDR3 DNA reads TGTGCCAGCAGGGGAGGGAGCTCTGGAAACACCATATATTTT.

This clonotype was counted a few times. This sequence joins TRBV10-1 and TRBJ1-5; D uncertain. The V end was cut by 4 bases, the J end by 9 bases, with 13 bases between. The CDR3 spans 13 residues. Germline V gene data show CDR1 as WNHNN and CDR2 as SYGVQD (reference sequence). The CDR3 is CASSVGETGPQHF. In DNA form, the CDR3 reads TGCGCCAGCAGTGTGGGAGAGACGGGGCCCCAGCATTTT.

This clonotype was seen repeatedly, ten times or more. This chain connects TRBV28 to TRBJ1-6; D perhaps matches TRBD1 (6 bases). Germline CDR1 is MDHEN and CDR2 is SYDVKM. Between the trimmed V and J ends, which lost 7 bases and 0 bases, there was a span of 19 bases. The CDR3 loop spans 18 amino acids. The CDR3 DNA follows: TGTGCCAGCACCCATTACCGGGACACCAGCTCCTATAATTCACCCCTCCACTTT. The encoded protein is CASTHYRDTSSYNSPLHF.

This clonotype was recorded a few times. V and J are TRBV20-1 and TRBJ1-5; the D is unclear. Germline values: CDR1 DFQATT, CDR2 SNEGSKA (reference sequence). The CDR3 has 15 residues. Trimming left V 1 base short and J 4 bases short, with 14 bases between. The CDR3 protein is CSARGIGSSNQPQHF. CDR3 DNA: TGCAGTGCTAGAGGTATAGGGTCCTCTAATCAGCCCCAGCATTTT.

There are a few counts of this clonotype. The chain joins TRBV12-3 or TRBV12-4 to TRBJ2-7, with TRBD2 matching over 7 bases. J gave up 3 bases and V 7 bases, and 12 bases lay outside the gene matches. CDR3 size: 15 residues. CDR3 sequence (DNA): TGTGCCAGCACTAAGGGGACTACGCACTTCTACGAGCAGTACTTC. Its protein is CASTKGTTHFYEQYF.

The rearrangement joins TRBV6-5 to TRBJ1-6; unclear D gene. V lost 6 bases and J 0 bases, leaving 12 bases between the germline ends. Germline V gene sequence: CDR1 MNHEY, CDR2 SVGAGI. The CDR3 totals 16 residues. CDR3 amino acids: CASRDRQSSYNSPLHF. CDR3 sequence (DNA): TGTGCCAGCAGGGACCGTCAAAGCTCCTATAATTCACCCCTCCACTTT.

The J gene is TRBJ2-3, the V gene TRBV20-1; either TRBD1 or TRBD2 may supply D (5 bases each). The CDR3 loop spans 15 amino acids. Germline loops: CDR1 DFQATT, CDR2 SNEGSKA (reference sequence). Trimming pared 6 bases from V and 1 base from J, leaving 17 bases between. This CDR3 is CSAQASRGRTDTQYF. The CDR3 DNA reads as TGCAGTGCGCAAGCCTCTAGGGGACGCACAGATACGCAGTATTTT.

The V gene is TRBV6-2 or TRBV6-3, the J gene TRBJ1-3, with D unresolved. CDR1 MNHEY and CDR2 SVGEGT come from the germline V gene. The CDR3 loop spans 12 amino acids. V was pared by 0 bases and J by 13 bases, with 10 bases between. In DNA form, the CDR3 reads TGTGCCAGCAGTTACTCGATGGCCCTGATATATTTT. It specifies CASSYSMALIYF.

V and J are TRBV2 and TRBJ2-5; 9 bases are shared with TRBD2. The CDR3 runs to 14 residues. The V and J ends lost 6 bases and 2 bases, in that order; junction bases with no gene match: 4. Germline CDR1 reads SNHLY; CDR2 reads FYNNEI. CDR3 in DNA: TGTGCCAGCAGGCTAGCGGGGTATCAAGAGACCCAGTACTTC. Translation gives CASRLAGYQETQYF.

DNA for the CDR3: TGTGCCAGCAGCTTAGAGCCGGGACGAAGGACAGAGACCCAGTACTTC. Amino acids: CASSLEPGRRTETQYF. This chain joins TRBV7-8 and TRBJ2-5; either TRBD1 or TRBD2 may supply D (5 bases each). Trimming pared 1 base from V and 4 bases from J, leaving 16 bases between. CDR1 and CDR2 from the germline V gene are SGHVS and FQNEAQ. The CDR3 extends over 16 amino acids.

The chain joins TRBV7-2 to TRBJ2-3, with a possible D match to TRBD1 (6 bases). The length of the CDR3 is 14 residues. In germline, CDR1 is SGHTA, CDR2 FQGNSA. Trimming shortened V by 0 bases and J by 4 bases, and 8 bases separated the two germline ends. The CDR3 DNA follows: TGTGCCAGCAGCTTAGCGGGGGCGGCAGATACGCAGTATTTT. Translated, it gives CASSLAGAADTQYF.

This clonotype was observed a few times. The V gene is TRBV15, the J gene TRBJ2-5, with 10 bases aligning to TRBD2. The CDR3 runs to 16 residues. Losses at the gene ends were 6 bases for V and 4 bases for J; bases not matched to a gene: 11. CDR1 LNHNV and CDR2 YYDKDF come from the germline V gene (reference sequence). The CDR3 DNA follows: TGTGCCACCAGAGTGGGGACTAGCGCCTCCTTAGAGACCCAGTACTTC. It is translated as CATRVGTSASLETQYF.

This clonotype was detected a few times. This chain links TRBV6-6 with TRBJ1-6; D unresolved. CDR1 MNHNY and CDR2 SVGAGI come from the germline V gene (reference sequence). Trimming stripped 2 bases from V and 3 bases from J, with 5 bases between. The CDR3 length is 14 residues. CDR3 residues: CASSYAFYNSPLHF. In DNA form, the CDR3 reads TGTGCCAGCAGTTACGCCTTCTATAATTCACCCCTCCACTTT.

The chain couples TRBV3-1 to TRBJ1-1, with 8 positions matching TRBD1. Trimming at V came to 0 bases and at J to 6 bases, leaving 6 bases not matched to a gene. From germline, CDR1 is LGHDT and CDR2 YNNKEL (reference sequence). The CDR3 is 15 residues long. CDR3 nucleotides: TGTGCCAGCAGCCAAGAGCCCAGGGGGCGGGCTGAAGCTTTCTTT. This sequence encodes CASSQEPRGRAEAFF.

This clonotype was seen repeatedly, ten times or more. The chain is built from TRBV11-2 and TRBJ2-5, with TRBD1 matching over 7 bases. Germline loops: CDR1 SGHAT, CDR2 FQNNGV. The junction had 2 bases not matched to a gene; V was cut back by 4 bases and J by 3 bases. This CDR3 has 13 residues. The CDR3 reads CASSSQGKETQYF. The CDR3 nucleotides read TGTGCCAGCAGCTCACAGGGGAAAGAGACCCAGTACTTC.

This clonotype was observed a few times. The chain joins TRBV20-1 to TRBJ2-7, with 9 positions matching TRBD1. Germline V gene sequence: CDR1 DFQATT, CDR2 SNEGSKA (reference sequence). CDR3 length equals 13 residues. The V gene end was trimmed by 1 base and the J gene end by 3 bases; junction bases not matched to a gene: 1. DNA for the CDR3: TGCAGTGCTAGAGGACAGGGGGACTACGAGCAGTACTTC. Protein product: CSARGQGDYEQYF.

This clonotype occurred a few times. This chain connects TRBV11-2 to TRBJ2-1; possibly TRBD1 for D (6 bases). The CDR3 sequence is 15 residues long. Trimming removed 2 bases at V and 6 bases at J, with 14 bases between. Germline V lookup: CDR1 SGHAT, CDR2 FQNNGV. In DNA, the CDR3 is TGTGCCAGCAGCTTAATCACTCGAGGGGGCAATGAGCAGTTCTTC. It is translated as CASSLITRGGNEQFF.

V and J are TRBV4-1 and TRBJ2-7; no clear D gene. Trimming cost V 3 bases and J 2 bases, with 5 bases left between them. The CDR3 is 12 residues long. From germline, CDR1 is MGHRA and CDR2 YSYEKL. This CDR3 reads CASSQGAYEQYF. CDR3 DNA sequence: TGCGCCAGCAGCCAGGGCGCCTACGAGCAGTACTTC.

This chain joins TRBV3-1 and TRBJ1-5; D is uncertain. V lost 1 base, J lost 9 bases, and 10 bases lay in between. The CDR3 runs to 13 residues. Germline V gene data show CDR1 as LGHDT and CDR2 as YNNKEL (reference sequence). This chain's CDR3 is CASSQGGVGPQHF. CDR3 in DNA: TGTGCCAGCAGCCAAGGCGGGGTGGGGCCCCAGCATTTT.